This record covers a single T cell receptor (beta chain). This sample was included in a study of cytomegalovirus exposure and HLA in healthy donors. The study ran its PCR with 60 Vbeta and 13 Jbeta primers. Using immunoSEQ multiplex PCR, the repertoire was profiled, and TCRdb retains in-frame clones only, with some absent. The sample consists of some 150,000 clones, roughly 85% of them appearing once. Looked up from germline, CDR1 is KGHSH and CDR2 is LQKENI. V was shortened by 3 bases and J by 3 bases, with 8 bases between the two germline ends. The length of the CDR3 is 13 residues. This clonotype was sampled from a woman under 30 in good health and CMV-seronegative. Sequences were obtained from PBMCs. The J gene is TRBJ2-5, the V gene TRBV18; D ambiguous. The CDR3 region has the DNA TGTGCCAGCTCACCGTCCCTCGAAGAGACCCAGTACTTC. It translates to CASSPSLEETQYF.